These T cell receptor beta chains were read from a single sample in a study of CD8+CD57+ T cells in acquired aplastic anemia. One entry per CDR3 protein results from TCRdb running MiXCR on the reads. The sample contains 100,000 to 130,000 distinct CDR3 sequences, around half of which appear only once. Sequenced: sorted CD4+, CD8+, or CD8+CD57+ T cells (not recorded which) from PBMCs. The receptors were sampled from a human donor in good health, serving as a control. Each CDR3 is given with its conserved first and last residue.

cdr3_aa,j_call,v_call
CASSAWDRGSYTQYF,TRBJ2-3,TRBV11-2
CSVEVSGGYGYTF,TRBJ1-2,TRBV29-1
CSARDQSSAYEAFF,TRBJ1-1,TRBV20-1
CATSRLGTSGAETQYF,TRBJ2-5,TRBV15
CASSPGQGYQPQHF,TRBJ1-5,TRBV19
CASSLVTGFSGNTIYF,TRBJ1-3,TRBV7-9
CASSDGSYYGYTF,TRBJ1-2,TRBV25-1
CASSLGGGAQPQHF,TRBJ1-5,TRBV4-2
CASSLGRQGGYTDTQYF,TRBJ2-3,TRBV5-1
CATSDALLEGAGQPQHF,TRBJ1-5,TRBV24-1
CASSPTTNNQPQHF,TRBJ1-5,TRBV27
CASSLGSGHMNTEAFF,TRBJ1-1,TRBV5-8
CASSHIAGETQYF,TRBJ2-5,TRBV27
CASSPFGTERETQYF,TRBJ2-5,TRBV6-1
CASSFYICRAGNTEAFF,TRBJ1-1,TRBV7-9
CASSRDSNQPQHF,TRBJ1-5,TRBV27
CASGLVGRDYEQYF,TRBJ2-7,TRBV12-5
CASRPRGQGDGYTF,TRBJ1-2,TRBV19
CASSRGQGPEAFF,TRBJ1-1,TRBV11-2
CASSPYRGQQETQYF,TRBJ2-5,TRBV14
CASSEGDLEYEQYF,NA,TRBV2
CAAGVGAMNTEAFF,TRBJ1-1,TRBV25-1
CASSVVQPGNYGYTF,TRBJ1-2,TRBV9
CASSVDGTSENNEQFF,TRBJ2-1,TRBV9
CASSVDWNTEAFF,TRBJ1-1,TRBV9
CASSVGWRASYEQYF,TRBJ2-7,TRBV2